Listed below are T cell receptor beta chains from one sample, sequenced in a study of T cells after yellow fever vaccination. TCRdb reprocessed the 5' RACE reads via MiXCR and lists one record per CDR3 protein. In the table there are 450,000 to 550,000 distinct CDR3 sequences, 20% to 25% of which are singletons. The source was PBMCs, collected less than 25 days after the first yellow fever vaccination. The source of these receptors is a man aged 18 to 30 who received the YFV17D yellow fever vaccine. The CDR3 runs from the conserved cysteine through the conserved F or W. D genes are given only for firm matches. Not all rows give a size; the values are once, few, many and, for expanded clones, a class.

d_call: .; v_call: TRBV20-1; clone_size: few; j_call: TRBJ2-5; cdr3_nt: TGCAGTGCTAGGCAGGGGTTACTCCAAGAGACCCAGTACTTC; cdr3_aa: CSARQGLLQETQYF
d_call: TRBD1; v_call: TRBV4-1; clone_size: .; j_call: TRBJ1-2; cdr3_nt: TGCGCCAGCAGCCCCGGACAGGGGACTAACTATGGCTACACCTTC; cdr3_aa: CASSPGQGTNYGYTF
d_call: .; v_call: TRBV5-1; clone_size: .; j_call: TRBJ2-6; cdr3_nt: TGCGCCAGCAGCAAACCTGGGATATTCTCTGGGGCCAACGTCCTGACTTTC; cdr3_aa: CASSKPGIFSGANVLTF
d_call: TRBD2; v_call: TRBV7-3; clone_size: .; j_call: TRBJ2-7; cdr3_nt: TGTGCCAGCAGCTTAGGGACTAGCTCCGAGCAGTACTTC; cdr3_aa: CASSLGTSSEQYF
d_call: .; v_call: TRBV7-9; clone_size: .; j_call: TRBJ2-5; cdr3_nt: TGTGCCAGCAGCTTCGGGGACCGGGGGACCCAGTACTTC; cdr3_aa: CASSFGDRGTQYF
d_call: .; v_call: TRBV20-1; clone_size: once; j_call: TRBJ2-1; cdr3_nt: TGCAGTGCTAGGCCGGGGGGCCCCTCCTACAATGAGCAGTTCTTC; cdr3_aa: CSARPGGPSYNEQFF
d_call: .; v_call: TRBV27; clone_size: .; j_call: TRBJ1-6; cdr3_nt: TGTGCCAGCAGTTCCATCGGTATATCCGCCGGGCCGGTGAATTCACCCCTCCACTTT; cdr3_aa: CASSSIGISAGPVNSPLHF
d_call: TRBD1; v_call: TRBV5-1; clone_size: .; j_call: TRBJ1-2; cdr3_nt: TGCGCCAGCAGCTTCACGCCCGACAGGGACAGTTACTATGGCTACACCTTC; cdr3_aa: CASSFTPDRDSYYGYTF
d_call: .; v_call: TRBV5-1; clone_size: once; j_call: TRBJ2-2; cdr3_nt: TGCGCCAGCAGCAACAACAGGGCTGGGGCCACCGGGGAGCTGTTTTTT; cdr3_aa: CASSNNRAGATGELFF
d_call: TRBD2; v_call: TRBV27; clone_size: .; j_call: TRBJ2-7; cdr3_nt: TGTGCCAGCAGTCCCTGGCGGGGGTCCCCTTACGAGCAGTACTTC; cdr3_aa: CASSPWRGSPYEQYF
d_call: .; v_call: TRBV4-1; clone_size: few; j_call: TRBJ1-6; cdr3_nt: TGCGCCAGCAGCCAAGTCCCAGGGACTTATTCACCCCTCCACTTT; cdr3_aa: CASSQVPGTYSPLHF
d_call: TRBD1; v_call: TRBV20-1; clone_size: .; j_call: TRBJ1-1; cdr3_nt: TGCAGTGCTACCTGTATTAGGGACAGAGACATTGAAGCTTTCTTT; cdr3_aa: CSATCIRDRDIEAFF
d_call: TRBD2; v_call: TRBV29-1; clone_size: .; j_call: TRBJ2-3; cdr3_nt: TGCAGCGTTGAAGAGGGAGGGACAGATACGCAGTATTTT; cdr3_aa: CSVEEGGTDTQYF
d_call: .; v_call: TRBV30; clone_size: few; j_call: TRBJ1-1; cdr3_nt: TGTGCCTGGAGTGGTCCTCCTAACAGGATTGGAGCTTTCTTT; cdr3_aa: CAWSGPPNRIGAFF
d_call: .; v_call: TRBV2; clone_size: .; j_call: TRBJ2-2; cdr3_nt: TGTGCCGCAGATGCGGCAAACACCGGGGAGCTGTTTTTT; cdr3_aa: CAADAANTGELFF
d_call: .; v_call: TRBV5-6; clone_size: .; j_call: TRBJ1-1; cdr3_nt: TGTGCCAGCAGTCGGACGGTTGCGGGGGCCGGCGGGAGGACTGAAGCTTTCTTT; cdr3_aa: CASSRTVAGAGGRTEAFF
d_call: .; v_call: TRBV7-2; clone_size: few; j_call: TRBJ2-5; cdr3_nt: TGTGCCAGCCGGGCGGACTCAATGTACCAAGAGACCCAGTACTTC; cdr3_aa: CASRADSMYQETQYF
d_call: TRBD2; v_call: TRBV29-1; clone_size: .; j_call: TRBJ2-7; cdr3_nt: TGCAGCGTTGAAGGTTTAGCGGGGTTCCGCGAGCAGTACTTC; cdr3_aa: CSVEGLAGFREQYF
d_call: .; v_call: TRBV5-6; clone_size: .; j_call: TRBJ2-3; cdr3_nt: TGTGCCAGCAGCTTTTTGTCTAGGGGGGCTGGCACAGATACGCAGTATTTT; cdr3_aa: CASSFLSRGAGTDTQYF
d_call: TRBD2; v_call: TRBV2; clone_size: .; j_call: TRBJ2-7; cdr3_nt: TGTGCCAGCAAAAGCGGGGCCTACGAGCAGTACTTC; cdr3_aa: CASKSGAYEQYF
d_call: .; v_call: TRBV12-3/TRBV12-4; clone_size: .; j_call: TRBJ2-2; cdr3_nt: TGTGCCAGCAGCCGTGCCCCCAACGGCGGGGAGCTGTTTTTT; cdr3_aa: CASSRAPNGGELFF
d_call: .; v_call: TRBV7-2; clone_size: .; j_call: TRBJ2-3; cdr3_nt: TGTGCCAGCAGCTTAGTCGGGGGGCCGGGGACAGATACGCAGTATTTT; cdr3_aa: CASSLVGGPGTDTQYF
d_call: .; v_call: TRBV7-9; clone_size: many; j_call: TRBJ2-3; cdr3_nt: TGTGCCAGCAGCTTAATGGGGGGCACAGATACGCAGTATTTT; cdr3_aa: CASSLMGGTDTQYF
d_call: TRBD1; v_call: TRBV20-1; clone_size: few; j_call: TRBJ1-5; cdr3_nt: TGCAGTGCTAGGGACAGGGGGCTTACTCAGCCCCAGCATTTT; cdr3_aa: CSARDRGLTQPQHF
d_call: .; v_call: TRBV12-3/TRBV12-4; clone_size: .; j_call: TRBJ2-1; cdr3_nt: TGTGCCACCAGACCCAGTGGGGGTCGGGTCAATGAGCAGTTCTTC; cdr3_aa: CATRPSGGRVNEQFF
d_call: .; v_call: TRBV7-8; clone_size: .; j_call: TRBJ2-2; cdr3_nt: TGTGCTGTCCCCCACACAGAGAGTAACACCGGGGAGCTGTTTTTT; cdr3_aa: CAVPHTESNTGELFF
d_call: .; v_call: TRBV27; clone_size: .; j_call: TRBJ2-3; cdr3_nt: TGTGCCAGCAGTGTTCTAACCCAGGGAACAGATACGCAGTATTTT; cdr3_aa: CASSVLTQGTDTQYF
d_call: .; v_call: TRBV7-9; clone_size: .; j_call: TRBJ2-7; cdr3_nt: TGTGCCAGCAGTCCCGTCCCCACTAGACCCTACGAGCAGTACTTC; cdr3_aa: CASSPVPTRPYEQYF
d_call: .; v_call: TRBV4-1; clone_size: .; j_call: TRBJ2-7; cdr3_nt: TGCGCCAGCAGCCAAGAACCCAGCGGCGGTTACGAGCAGTACTTC; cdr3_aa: CASSQEPSGGYEQYF
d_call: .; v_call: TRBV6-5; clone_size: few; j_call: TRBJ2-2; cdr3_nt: TGTGCCAGCAGTTCGCGGACAGACACCGGGGAGCTGTTTTTT; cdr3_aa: CASSSRTDTGELFF
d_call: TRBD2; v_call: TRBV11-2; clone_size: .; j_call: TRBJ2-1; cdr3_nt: TGTGCCAGCAGCTCCGGGACTAGCGGGGGGCCACTTTACAATGAGCAGTTCTTC; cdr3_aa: CASSSGTSGGPLYNEQFF
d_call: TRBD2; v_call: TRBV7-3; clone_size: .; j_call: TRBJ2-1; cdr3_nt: TGTGCCAGCAGCTTAACCCCGACTAGCTCCGAGCAGTTCTTC; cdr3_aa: CASSLTPTSSEQFF
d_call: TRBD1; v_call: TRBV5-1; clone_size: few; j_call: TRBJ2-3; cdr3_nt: TGCGCCAGCTCCCAAGGGACAGCGAAAGGCACAGATACGCAGTATTTT; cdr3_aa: CASSQGTAKGTDTQYF
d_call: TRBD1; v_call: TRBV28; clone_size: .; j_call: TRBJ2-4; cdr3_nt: TGTGCCAGCAGCCAGGACAGGGAAAAAGGGAACATTCAGTACTTC; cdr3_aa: CASSQDREKGNIQYF